Below, 6 T cell receptor beta chains from the same sample are listed, as sequenced in a study of regulatory T cells in long-lasting Graves disease. Both iRepertoire HTBI primers and Arm-PCR of CDR3 regions were used to build the TCR beta libraries. TCRdb analysed the multiplex PCR reads with MiXCR anew, one entry per CDR3 protein. The data show about 220,000 distinct CDR3 sequences, approximately 19% seen once. Regarding time point: newly diagnosed GD, antithyroid drugs for less than 3 months. RNA isolated from PBMCs was used to make the TCR library. Separately, the same data were catalogued under a study of T cells in Graves' hyperthyroidism and ophthalmopathy.

The sample in question was peripheral blood mononuclear cells (PBMCs), obtained at new diagnosis, from a patient treated with antithyroid drugs. These receptors originate from a woman in her twenties or thirties with Graves disease.

This clonotype was counted between two and nine times. The chain carries TRBV18 and TRBJ2-7; 10 nucleotides line up with TRBD1. Germline loops: CDR1 KGHSH, CDR2 LQKENI. The CDR3 has 15 residues. The ends lost 2 bases at V and 5 bases at J; junction bases unmatched: 6. The CDR3 loop reads CASSPTGQGNHEQYF. CDR3 bases: TGTGCCAGCTCACCAACGGGACAGGGGAACCACGAGCAGTACTTC.

This clonotype was seen many times. The chain links TRBV20-1 to TRBJ2-7; D may correspond to TRBD1 or TRBD2 (5 bases each). This CDR3 has 14 residues. Germline V gene data show CDR1 as DFQATT and CDR2 as SNEGSKA (reference sequence). Trimming left V 5 bases short and J 2 bases short, with 16 bases between. The CDR3 loop is CSAEGQGRTYEQYF. CDR3 coding DNA: TGCAGTGCTGAGGGGCAGGGACGAACCTACGAGCAGTACTTC.

This clonotype showed up many times. As DNA, the CDR3 is TGTGCCAGCAAAATTAGCGGGGCTCAAGAGACCCAGTACTTC. It codes for CASKISGAQETQYF. The chain employs TRBV6-1 and TRBJ2-5; 8 bases align to TRBD2. Per the germline V gene, CDR1 is MNHNS and CDR2 is SASEGT. The J segment lost 2 bases and the V segment lost 7 bases, leaving 6 bases of the junction unmatched. This CDR3 has 14 residues.

This clonotype was counted only a few times. The J gene is TRBJ2-1, the V gene TRBV7-3, with D maybe TRBD2 (6 bases). Germline-derived CDR1 and CDR2 are SGHTA and FQGTGA. The CDR3 is 18 residues long. V was trimmed by 5 bases and J by 5 bases, leaving 25 bases between them. CDR3 sequence: CASSLLPGSSGVDNEQFF. The CDR3 coding sequence is TGTGCCAGCAGCCTACTTCCCGGGTCCTCGGGGGTCGACAATGAGCAGTTCTTC.

This clonotype was seen many times. The rearrangement joins TRBV2 to TRBJ1-2; possibly TRBD1 for D (5 bases). Germline values: CDR1 SNHLY, CDR2 FYNNEI. Deletions cut 6 bases from V and 6 bases from J, with 23 bases between. There are 16 residues in the CDR3. The CDR3 is CASRNSPTGGYNGYTF. CDR3 coding DNA: TGTGCCAGCAGAAACTCCCCGACGGGGGGATATAATGGCTACACCTTC. The variable domain in full, with the rest retrieved from reference TRBV2 and TRBJ1-2, is EPEVTQTPSHQVTQMGQEVILRCVPISNHLYFYWYRQILGQKVEFLVSFYNNEISEKSEIFDDQFSVERPDGSNFTLKIRSTKLEDSAMYFCASRNSPTGGYNGYTFGSGTRLTVV.

This clonotype was counted a few times. V gene TRBV20-1 combines with J gene TRBJ2-3; D not certain. V lost 2 bases and J lost 6, with 9 bases in between. Germline V CDR1 and CDR2: DFQATT, SNEGSKA (reference sequence). The CDR3 has 12 amino acids. CDR3 DNA sequence: TGCAGTGCTAGACCGTCCCCCGATACGCAGTATTTT. Residues: CSARPSPDTQYF.